A single sample gave rise to the 6 T cell receptor beta chains below, sequenced in a study of CD8 T cells in Susac syndrome. Reverse transcription of roughly 0.5 to 1 ug RNA was carried out with random hexamers. TCRdb re-called the immunoSEQ multiplex PCR reads through MiXCR, storing one row per CDR3 protein. The table lists 150,000 to 160,000 distinct CDR3 sequences, 85% to 95% of them singletons. Sequencing used CD4+ T cells from PBMCs. These receptors were taken from a human donor with Susac syndrome.

The chain carries TRBV4-3 and TRBJ2-4; D possibly corresponds to TRBD1 (5 bases). The CDR3 loop spans 15 amino acids. Between the trimmed V and J ends, which lost 0 bases and 8 bases, there was a span of 14 bases. The germline V gene has CDR1 LGHNA and CDR2 YSLEER. CDR3 loop: CASSQDRARGDIQYF. Here the CDR3 DNA reads TGCGCCAGCAGCCAAGACAGGGCCCGAGGTGACATTCAGTACTTC.

The count of this clonotype is one. The V gene is TRBV19, the J gene TRBJ1-5, with 7 bases that match TRBD1. Germline V gene lookup returns CDR1 LNHDA and CDR2 SQIVND (reference sequence). The CDR3 has 15 amino acids. V lost 5 bases, J lost 6 bases, and 10 bases stayed unmatched. In nucleotides, the CDR3 is TGTGCCAGTAGTTCGAGGGGGCGCGAGAGTCAGCCCCAGCATTTT. Its protein is CASSSRGRESQPQHF.

The CDR3 reads CASKGPQHF. The CDR3, as DNA: TGTGCCAGCAAAGGTCCCCAGCATTTT. The chain combines TRBV21-1 with TRBJ1-5. TRBV21-1 is listed as a pseudogene. The CDR3 contains 9 residues.

The J gene is TRBJ1-1, the V gene TRBV14; D possibly corresponds to TRBD1 (6 bases). Germline values: CDR1 SGHDN, CDR2 FVKESK. The CDR3 sequence is 15 residues long. Trimming pared 4 bases from V and 1 base from J, leaving 13 bases between. CDR3 coding DNA: TGTGCCAGCAGCCTGGCCCCGGGGGCGAACACTGAAGCTTTCTTT. This sequence encodes CASSLAPGANTEAFF.

The chain combines TRBV15 with TRBJ2-3; the match to TRBD2 covers 10 bases. J gave up 2 bases and V 5 bases, and 16 bases lay outside the gene matches. CDR1 LNHNV and CDR2 YYDKDF come from the germline V gene (reference sequence). CDR3 length equals 19 residues. Here the CDR3 DNA reads TGTGCCACCAGCGGAGGAGCTAGCGGGGGACCCGGGACCACAGATACGCAGTATTTT. Translated, it gives CATSGGASGGPGTTDTQYF. The full variable domain, rest sourced from reference TRBV15 and TRBJ2-3, is DAMVIQNPRYQVTQFGKPVTLSCSQTLNHNVMYWYQQKSSQAPKLLFHYYDKDFNNEADTPDNFQSRRPNTSFCFLDIRSPGLGDTAMYLCATSGGASGGPGTTDTQYFGPGTRLTVL.

The chain is built from TRBV5-1 and TRBJ1-3; TRBD1 matches at 8 bases. Germline V CDR1 and CDR2: SGHRS, YFSETQ. The J segment lost 8 bases and the V segment lost 4 bases, leaving 8 bases of the junction unmatched. The CDR3 contains 14 residues. The chain's CDR3 is CASSQTDRVDTIYF. The CDR3 nucleotides read TGCGCCAGCAGCCAAACGGACAGGGTAGACACCATATATTTT. Full variable domain (rest looked up from reference TRBV5-1 and TRBJ1-3): KAGVTQTPRYLIKTRGQQVTLSCSPISGHRSVSWYQQTPGQGLQFLFEYFSETQRNKGNFPGRFSGRQFSNSRSEMNVSTLELGDSALYLCASSQTDRVDTIYFGEGSWLTVV.